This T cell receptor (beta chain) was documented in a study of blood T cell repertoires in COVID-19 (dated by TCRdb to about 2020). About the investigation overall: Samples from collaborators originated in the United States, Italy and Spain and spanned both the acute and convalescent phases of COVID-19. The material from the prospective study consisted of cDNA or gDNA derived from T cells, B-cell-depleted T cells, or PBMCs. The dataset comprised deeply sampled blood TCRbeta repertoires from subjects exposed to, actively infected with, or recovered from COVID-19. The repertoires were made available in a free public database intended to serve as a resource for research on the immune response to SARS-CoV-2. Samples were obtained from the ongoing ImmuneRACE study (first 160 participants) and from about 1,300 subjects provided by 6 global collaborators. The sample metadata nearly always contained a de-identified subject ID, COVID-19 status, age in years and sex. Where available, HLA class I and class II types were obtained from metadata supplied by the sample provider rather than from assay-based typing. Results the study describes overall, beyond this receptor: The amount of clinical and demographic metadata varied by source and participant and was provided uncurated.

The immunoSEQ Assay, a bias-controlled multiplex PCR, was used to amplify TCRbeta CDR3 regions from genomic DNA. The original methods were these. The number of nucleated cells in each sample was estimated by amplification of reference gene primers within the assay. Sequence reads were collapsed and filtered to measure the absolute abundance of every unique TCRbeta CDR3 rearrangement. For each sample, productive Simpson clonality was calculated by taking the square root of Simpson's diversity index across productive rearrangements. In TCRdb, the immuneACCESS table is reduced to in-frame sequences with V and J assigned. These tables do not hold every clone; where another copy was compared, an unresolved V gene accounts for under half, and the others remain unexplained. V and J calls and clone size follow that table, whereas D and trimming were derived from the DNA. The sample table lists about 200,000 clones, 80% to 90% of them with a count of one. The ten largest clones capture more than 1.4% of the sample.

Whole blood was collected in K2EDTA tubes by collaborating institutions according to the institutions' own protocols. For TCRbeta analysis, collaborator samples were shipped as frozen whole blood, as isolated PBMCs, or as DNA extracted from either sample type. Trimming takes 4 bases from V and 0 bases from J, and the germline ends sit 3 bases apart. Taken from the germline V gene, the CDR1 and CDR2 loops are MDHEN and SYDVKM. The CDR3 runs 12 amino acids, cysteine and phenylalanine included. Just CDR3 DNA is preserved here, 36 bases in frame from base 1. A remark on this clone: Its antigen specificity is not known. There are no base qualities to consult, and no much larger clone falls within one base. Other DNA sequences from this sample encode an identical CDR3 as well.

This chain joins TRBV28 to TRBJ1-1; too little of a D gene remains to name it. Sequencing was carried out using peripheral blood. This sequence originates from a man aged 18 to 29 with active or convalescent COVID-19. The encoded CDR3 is CASSSVNTEAFF. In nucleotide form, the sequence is TGTGCCAGCAGTTCAGTGAACACTGAAGCTTTCTTT.